The table lists the clone carrying this TCR beta chain with a few counts. TCRdb keeps only in-frame clones here, not all; method: immunoSEQ multiplex PCR. This sample has about 86,000 clones, with more than 85% found just once. The data were obtained in a study of T cell changes during pregnancy in multiple sclerosis. The germline V gene has CDR1 LGHNA and CDR2 YNFKEQ. Trimming at V came to 1 base and at J to 3 bases, leaving 2 bases not matched to a gene. The CDR3 spans 15 residues. The sample in question was peripheral blood, obtained in the first trimester of pregnancy. This TCR came from a female donor in good health, enrolled as a control in a pregnancy study. The chain combines TRBV4-2 with TRBJ1-4; 7 positions agree with TRBD1. CDR3 region: CASSQGDRANEKLFF. As DNA, the CDR3 is TGTGCCAGCAGCCAAGGGGACAGAGCTAATGAAAAACTGTTTTTT.